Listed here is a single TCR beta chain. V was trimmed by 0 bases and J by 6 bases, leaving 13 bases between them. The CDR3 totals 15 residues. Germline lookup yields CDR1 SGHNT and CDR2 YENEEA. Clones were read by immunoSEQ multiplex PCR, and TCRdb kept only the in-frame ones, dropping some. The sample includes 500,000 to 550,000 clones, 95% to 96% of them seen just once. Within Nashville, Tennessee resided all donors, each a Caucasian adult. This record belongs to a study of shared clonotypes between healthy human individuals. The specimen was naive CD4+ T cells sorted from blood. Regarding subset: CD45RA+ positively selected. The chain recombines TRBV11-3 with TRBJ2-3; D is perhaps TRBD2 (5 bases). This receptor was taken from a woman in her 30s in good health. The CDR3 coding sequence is TGTGCCAGCAGCTTAGATATAGGGAGTGGTGATACGCAGTATTTT. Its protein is CASSLDIGSGDTQYF.